The entry that follows covers one T cell receptor beta chain sequence. One end of the junction fails to match germline, which may point to a read error. One entry per CDR3 protein, called by TCRdb with MiXCR from the PCR reads. The sample lists more than 70,000 distinct CDR3 sequences, about 53% occurring once. These data are taken from a study of CDR3 diversity in severe acne. Germline V gives CDR1 PRHDT, CDR2 FYEKMQ (reference sequence). CDR3 length: 18 residues. V and J are TRBV13 and TRBJ1-1; D is ambiguous. The sequence was obtained from a male donor with severe acne vulgaris. The sample taken for sequencing was blood. Here the CDR3 reads CASSPAHQTGVFNTEALF. The CDR3 nucleotides are TGTGCCAGCAGCCCCGCCCATCAAACCGGGGTATTCAACACTGAAGCTCTCTTT.